One sample yielded the 13 T cell receptor beta chains listed below, sequenced in a study of cytomegalovirus exposure and HLA in healthy donors. With 60 Vbeta and 13 Jbeta primers, the PCR was carried out. Sequencing was performed with immunoSEQ multiplex PCR; in TCRdb, only in-frame clones are kept and a portion is missing. The data show some 130,000 clones, about 79% seen once. The material sequenced was PBMCs. All receptors come from a man aged 45-65 years in good health and CMV-seronegative.

This chain connects TRBV6-5 to TRBJ2-5; D may be TRBD1 (6 bases). Germline lookup yields CDR1 MNHEY and CDR2 SVGAGI. V was pared by 0 bases and J by 1 base, with 12 bases between. The CDR3 is made up of 16 amino acids. The CDR3 reads CASSYSWTEPQETQYF. CDR3 in DNA: TGTGCCAGCAGTTACTCGTGGACAGAACCCCAAGAGACCCAGTACTTC.

V gene TRBV27 combines with J gene TRBJ2-2; D is undetermined. In germline, CDR1 is MNHEY, CDR2 SMNVEV (reference sequence). The germline V and J ends were trimmed by 3 bases and 4 bases, with 15 bases remaining between them. This CDR3 contains 16 residues. CDR3 sequence: CASSFFGFASTGELFF. The DNA for the CDR3 is TGTGCCAGCAGTTTCTTTGGGTTTGCTAGCACCGGGGAGCTGTTTTTT.

A few counts support this clone. V gene TRBV29-1 combines with J gene TRBJ1-4, with D perhaps TRBD1 (5 bases). The CDR3 loop spans 17 amino acids. Germline V gene sequence: CDR1 SQVTM, CDR2 ANQGSEA. V shed 3 bases and J shed 3 bases, with 20 bases lying between them. Here the CDR3 reads CSVEYTGNPAANEKLFF. The CDR3 bases are TGCAGCGTTGAGTATACAGGCAACCCCGCGGCTAATGAAAAACTGTTTTTT. Full variable domain (missing parts from reference TRBV29-1 and TRBJ1-4): SAVISQKPSRDICQRGTSLTIQCQVDSQVTMMFWYRQQPGQSLTLIATANQGSEATYESGFVIDKFPISRPNLTFSTLTVSNMSPEDSSIYLCSVEYTGNPAANEKLFFGSGTQLSVL.

The rearrangement joins TRBV6-5 to TRBJ1-4, with D perhaps TRBD1 (6 bases). This CDR3 region has 16 residues. V shed 4 bases and J shed 8 bases, with 20 bases lying between them. From germline, CDR1 is MNHEY and CDR2 SVGAGI. The CDR3 protein is CASSSAQQGRGEKLFF. CDR3 in DNA: TGTGCCAGCAGTTCCGCTCAACAGGGTCGAGGGGAAAAACTGTTTTTT.

This clone showed up just a few times. The V and J genes are TRBV5-1 and TRBJ1-2, with D tentatively TRBD1 (6 bases). Germline values: CDR1 SGHRS, CDR2 YFSETQ. The length of the CDR3 is 14 residues. V dropped 5 bases and J dropped 4 bases, with 15 bases sitting between them. This CDR3 is CASSAGESLYGYTF. CDR3 DNA: TGCGCCAGCAGTGCAGGGGAGAGTCTCTATGGCTACACCTTC.

The rearrangement links TRBV5-1 to TRBJ2-1; D is ambiguous. Trimming removed 1 base from V and 0 bases from J, with 5 bases in between. This CDR3 spans 14 amino acids. CDR1 and CDR2 from the germline V gene are SGHRS and YFSETQ. The CDR3 sequence: CASSLTSSYNEQFF. DNA for the CDR3: TGCGCCAGCAGCTTGACAAGCTCCTACAATGAGCAGTTCTTC.

Here the CDR3 reads CASSPGTSGGNEQFF. CDR3 coding DNA: TGTGCCAGTAGCCCCGGGACTAGCGGGGGCAATGAGCAGTTCTTC. J is TRBJ2-1 and V is TRBV19, with 14 nucleotides matching TRBD2. J gave up 6 bases and V 6 bases, and 4 bases lay outside the gene matches. Germline V gives CDR1 LNHDA, CDR2 SQIVND (reference sequence). This CDR3 spans 15 amino acids.

This clone was counted once. The CDR3 here is CASSQEKIVFAAKNIQYF. In DNA, the CDR3 is TGCGCCAGCAGCCAAGAAAAAATTGTGTTCGCGGCCAAAAACATTCAGTACTTC. This chain joins TRBV4-1 and TRBJ2-4, with no clear D. CDR3 length equals 18 residues. V shed 0 bases and J shed 1 base, with 16 bases lying between them. Germline lookup yields CDR1 MGHRA and CDR2 YSYEKL.

This clone was seen only a few times. The chain carries TRBV9 and TRBJ1-2, with TRBD1 matching over 7 bases. V shed 4 bases, J shed 4 bases, and the junction held 1 base outside the gene matches. The CDR3 is 12 amino acids. Germline V gene lookup returns CDR1 SGDLS and CDR2 YYNGEE. The CDR3 bases are TGTGCCAGCAGCCGGGACAGCTATGGCTACACCTTC. Translated: CASSRDSYGYTF.

The chain carries TRBV6-7 and TRBJ1-4, with D maybe TRBD1 (6 bases). TRBV6-7 is an ORF; its function is uncertain. CDR3 length: 16 amino acids. The germline V and J ends were trimmed by 2 bases and 3 bases, with 13 bases remaining between them. CDR3 in amino acids: CASSYPQGIANEKLFF. Here the CDR3 DNA reads TGTGCCAGCAGTTACCCGCAGGGGATCGCTAATGAAAAACTGTTTTTT.

The rearrangement uses TRBV6-5 and TRBJ2-1; 13 nucleotides match TRBD2. Germline CDR1 is MNHEY and CDR2 is SVGAGI. With 4 bases clipped from V and 16 bases from J, the junction kept 7 bases outside the gene matches. The length of the CDR3 is 13 residues. The chain's CDR3 is CASSSTSGGARFF. The CDR3 region has the DNA TGTGCCAGCAGTTCAACTAGCGGGGGGGCGCGTTTCTTC.

For this clone: The sample has other DNA sequences that encode this CDR3 too. The chain joins TRBV5-1 to TRBJ2-2, with a possible D match to TRBD1 (6 bases). The CDR3 sequence is 15 residues long. V lost 4 bases to trimming and J lost 0 bases, with 10 bases between them. Germline values: CDR1 SGHRS, CDR2 YFSETQ. The CDR3 protein is CASSLDSPNTGELFF. CDR3 nucleotide sequence: TGCGCCAGCAGCCTGGACAGTCCGAACACCGGGGAGCTGTTTTTT. The complete variable domain, with remaining parts taken from reference TRBV5-1 and TRBJ2-2, reads KAGVTQTPRYLIKTRGQQVTLSCSPISGHRSVSWYQQTPGQGLQFLFEYFSETQRNKGNFPGRFSGRQFSNSRSEMNVSTLELGDSALYLCASSLDSPNTGELFFGEGSRLTVL.

The V call is TRBV29-1, the J call TRBJ1-5, with 7 bases identical to TRBD1. Germline V lookup: CDR1 SQVTM, CDR2 ANQGSEA. This CDR3 region has 13 residues. The V segment lost 7 bases and the J segment 3 bases; nucleotides outside the gene matches: 6. CDR3 sequence reads: CSATGAFNQPQHF. The CDR3 DNA is TGCAGCGCCACAGGGGCGTTCAATCAGCCCCAGCATTTT.